The 31 T cell receptor beta chains below all came from one sample that was sequenced in a study of regulatory T cells in long-lasting Graves disease. Indicated time point: persistent/refractory GD, antithyroid drugs over 5 years with positive TRAb. RNA from PBMCs was the source of the TCR library. Both iRepertoire HTBI primers and Arm-PCR of CDR3 regions were used to build the TCR beta libraries. One entry per CDR3 protein, called by TCRdb with MiXCR from the multiplex PCR reads. The sample yields around 510,000 distinct CDR3 sequences, roughly 20% seen once. The sample consisted of peripheral blood mononuclear cells (PBMCs), taken when the disease was refractory, from a patient treated with antithyroid drugs. The receptor set was obtained from a female donor with Graves disease.

Worth noting for this clonotype: The missing conserved phenylalanine or tryptophan at the end of this CDR3 makes a read error likely. The rearrangement joins TRBV2 to TRBJ1-5, with a possible D match to TRBD1 (5 bases). The CDR3 has 15 amino acids. Germline values: CDR1 SNHLY, CDR2 FYNNEI. The V end lost 6 bases, the J end lost 3 bases, and 15 bases lay between the germline ends. The CDR3 protein is CASSRQGGDNQPQHL. CDR3 nucleotide sequence: TGTGCCAGCAGCCGTCAGGGCGGTGACAATCAGCCCCAGCATCTT.

Regarding this clonotype: At one end, the junction sequence differs from germline, possibly due to a read error. J is TRBJ1-3 and V is TRBV6-1, with a weak D call TRBD1 (5 bases). The CDR3 extends over 12 amino acids. Germline V gene lookup returns CDR1 MNHNS and CDR2 SASEGT. As DNA, the CDR3 is TGTGCCAGCAAGGCGGGGGGAAGCACCATATATTTT. Its translation: CASKAGGSTIYF.

This clonotype was seen only a few times. The gene calls are TRBV11-2 and TRBJ1-6; D is perhaps TRBD1 (6 bases). Trimming left V 8 bases short and J 9 bases short, with 17 bases between. The CDR3 totals 14 residues. The V gene's germline CDR1 is SGHAT and CDR2 FQNNGV. The CDR3 region has the DNA TGTGCCAGCCGAATCACAGGGTCGGCTTCACCCCTCCACTTT. It is translated as CASRITGSASPLHF.

This clonotype was counted only a few times. The chain is built from TRBV25-1 and TRBJ2-3; no definite D call. This CDR3 region has 15 residues. Germline V lookup: CDR1 MGHDK, CDR2 SYGVNS. V was pared by 6 bases and J by 2 bases, with 15 bases between. The CDR3 loop reads CASSQSRRNTDTQYF. The CDR3 DNA reads as TGTGCCAGCAGCCAAAGCCGACGTAACACAGATACGCAGTATTTT.

This clonotype turned up a few times. The chain carries TRBV6-1 and TRBJ2-2, with D hard to call. Germline V gene lookup returns CDR1 MNHNS and CDR2 SASEGT. Trimming stripped 7 bases from V and 6 bases from J, with 6 bases between. The CDR3 is made up of 11 amino acids. CDR3 residues: CASMRAGELFF. The DNA for the CDR3 is TGTGCCAGCATGAGAGCCGGGGAGCTGTTTTTT.

This clonotype was seen many times. This chain links TRBV30 with TRBJ1-6; TRBD1 aligns across 9 bases. With 4 bases clipped from V and 9 bases from J, the junction kept 10 bases outside the gene matches. This CDR3 is 15 amino acids long. The germline gives CDR1 GTSNPN, CDR2 SVGIG (reference sequence). The CDR3 DNA reads as TGTGCCTGGAAATACAGGGGGCGCGAAAGTTCACCCCTCCACTTT. Its protein product is CAWKYRGRESSPLHF.

This clonotype was seen at least ten times. J is TRBJ2-2 and V is TRBV27; D might be TRBD1 or TRBD2, each matching 5 bases. CDR3 length: 15 amino acids. CDR1 and CDR2 (germline): MNHEY, SMNVEV (reference sequence). Trimming took off 8 bases at V and 7 bases at J, with 20 bases between the two ends. CDR3 bases: TGTGCCAGCGCGGGTGGAAAGGGGCGAGTCGGGGAGCTGTTTTTT. This translates into CASAGGKGRVGELFF.

This clonotype was recorded many times. The DNA is omitted, as the CDR3 cannot be located on it reliably, and the CDR3 follows TCRdb's listing. This chain connects TRBV12-3 or TRBV12-4 to TRBJ1-5; the D segment call TRBD1 is taken from the table without a DNA check. The CDR3 is made up of 17 amino acids, end residues included. The CDR3 loop is CASSSSGLPKVRQPQHF.

This clonotype was found many times. The chain links TRBV12-3 or TRBV12-4 to TRBJ2-7, with D perhaps assigned TRBD1 or TRBD2 (5 bases each). CDR3 length: 12 residues. The ends were cut back, 5 bases at V and 2 bases at J, with 7 bases in the middle. The CDR3 DNA reads TGTGCCAGCAGTGGGGGACCCTACGAGCAGTACTTC. Protein product: CASSGGPYEQYF.

This clonotype was seen more than once but under ten times. The chain is built from TRBV24-1 and TRBJ2-2, with 11 bases lining up with TRBD1. V shed 1 base, J shed 4 bases, and the junction held 1 base outside the gene matches. Germline CDR1 reads KGHDR; CDR2 reads SFDVKD. The CDR3 length is 16 residues. CDR3 amino acids: CATSDFGTGGTGELFF. The CDR3, as DNA: TGTGCCACCAGTGATTTCGGGACAGGGGGCACCGGGGAGCTGTTTTTT.

This clonotype appeared many times. J is TRBJ1-1 and V is TRBV19, with TRBD1 matching over 8 bases. With 3 bases clipped from V and 7 bases from J, the junction kept 7 bases outside the gene matches. Germline V lookup: CDR1 LNHDA, CDR2 SQIVND (reference sequence). The CDR3 has 14 amino acids. CDR3 nucleotides: TGTGCCAGTAGTATTGCAGGGGGCGCGAGTGAAGCTTTCTTT. As protein: CASSIAGGASEAFF. The full variable domain, rest sourced from reference TRBV19 and TRBJ1-1, is DGGITQSPKYLFRKEGQNVTLSCEQNLNHDAMYWYRQDPGQGLRLIYYSQIVNDFQKGDIAEGYSVSREKKESFPLTVTSAQKNPTAFYLCASSIAGGASEAFFGQGTRLTVV.

This clonotype was picked up one time. This chain uses TRBV28 with TRBJ1-5; 12 positions match TRBD1. J was trimmed by 3 bases and V by 6 bases; bases with no gene match: 9. The CDR3 runs 17 residues. Per the germline V gene, CDR1 is MDHEN and CDR2 is SYDVKM. The CDR3 reads CASSPLGTGGNNQPQHF. The CDR3 DNA is TGTGCCAGCAGCCCCCTGGGGACAGGGGGCAACAATCAGCCCCAGCATTTT.

This clonotype came up a few times. This sequence joins TRBV5-6 and TRBJ1-5; D might be TRBD1 (5 bases). The CDR3 contains 14 residues. Germline lookup yields CDR1 SGHDT and CDR2 YYEEEE. Trimming removed 6 bases from V and 3 bases from J, with 13 bases in between. The CDR3 protein is CASNKRGDNQPQHF. The CDR3 region has the DNA TGTGCCAGCAACAAAAGGGGCGACAATCAGCCCCAGCATTTT.

This clonotype was seen many times. The chain employs TRBV20-1 and TRBJ2-5; 7 bases map to TRBD1. The CDR3 spans 14 residues. Germline CDR1 and CDR2: DFQATT and SNEGSKA (reference sequence). The junction had 11 bases not matched to a gene; V was cut back by 5 bases and J by 5 bases. The CDR3 sequence is CSALTGRMTETQYF. The DNA of the CDR3 is TGCAGTGCTTTGACAGGGAGAATGACTGAGACCCAGTACTTC.

The chain combines TRBV30 with TRBJ2-6, with D hard to call. From germline, CDR1 is GTSNPN and CDR2 SVGIG (reference sequence). CDR3 length: 14 amino acids. Trimming stripped 7 bases from V and 2 bases from J, with 12 bases between. The CDR3 sequence is CASDIGAGANVLTF. The CDR3 region has the DNA TGTGCCTCGGATATAGGAGCTGGGGCCAACGTCCTGACTTTC.

This clonotype turned up a few times. The chain links TRBV6-5 to TRBJ1-5; D might be TRBD1 (5 bases). Between the trimmed V and J ends, which lost 2 bases and 0 bases, there was a span of 14 bases. The germline V gene encodes CDR1 MNHEY and CDR2 SVGAGI. The CDR3 is made up of 17 amino acids. The CDR3 loop is CASSYHQGPYSNQPQHF. The DNA of the CDR3 is TGTGCCAGCAGTTACCACCAGGGCCCATATAGCAATCAGCCCCAGCATTTT.

This clonotype was observed a handful of times. The CDR3 region is CAWSRGGAEQPQHF. The CDR3 DNA reads as TGTGCCTGGAGCCGAGGGGGGGCGGAGCAGCCCCAGCATTTT. The V call is TRBV30, the J call TRBJ1-5; a weak D match, TRBD1 (6 bases). This CDR3 is 14 amino acids long. Germline V gene lookup returns CDR1 GTSNPN and CDR2 SVGIG (reference sequence). V dropped 3 bases and J dropped 7 bases, with 16 bases sitting between them.

This clonotype appeared many times. The chain employs TRBV2 and TRBJ2-2, with 11 positions matching TRBD2. Germline CDR1 SNHLY, CDR2 FYNNEI. V shed 7 bases and J 0 bases; nucleotides not matched to a gene: 4. The CDR3 is made up of 16 amino acids. CDR3 protein: CASTGLAGANTGELFF. The CDR3 DNA reads TGTGCCAGCACCGGACTAGCGGGCGCGAACACCGGGGAGCTGTTTTTT. Variable domain in full (rest from reference TRBV2 and TRBJ2-2): EPEVTQTPSHQVTQMGQEVILRCVPISNHLYFYWYRQILGQKVEFLVSFYNNEISEKSEIFDDQFSVERPDGSNFTLKIRSTKLEDSAMYFCASTGLAGANTGELFFGEGSRLTVL.

This clonotype was detected only a few times. This sequence joins TRBV2 and TRBJ1-2; 7 nucleotides line up with TRBD1. The V segment lost 1 base and the J segment 5 bases; nucleotides outside the gene matches: 7. The CDR3 spans 15 residues. Germline V CDR1 and CDR2: SNHLY, FYNNEI. The CDR3 DNA sequence: TGTGCCAGCAGTGAAGGGGGACAGAGTGGTTATGGCTACACCTTC. Its protein is CASSEGGQSGYGYTF.

This clonotype has a handful of counts. The chain employs TRBV11-1 and TRBJ2-3; 11 nucleotides line up with TRBD2. V lost 3 bases and J lost 3; bases outside the gene matches: 11. The CDR3 loop spans 18 amino acids. CDR1 and CDR2 (germline): SGHAT, FQDESV (reference sequence). DNA for the CDR3: TGTGCCAGCAGCTTCCTAGCGGGAGGTGAGGATTGGACAGATACGCAGTATTTT. Protein product: CASSFLAGGEDWTDTQYF.

The chain joins TRBV27 to TRBJ1-1, with no clear D. The CDR3 is 13 residues long. Germline V gene sequence: CDR1 MNHEY, CDR2 SMNVEV (reference sequence). With 6 bases removed from V and 5 bases from J, the gap between germline ends came to 13 bases. The CDR3 reads CASRPPMGTEAFF. CDR3 DNA sequence: TGTGCCAGCAGACCCCCCATGGGGACTGAAGCTTTCTTT.

The V gene is TRBV5-6, the J gene TRBJ1-4; possible D gene TRBD1, 5 bases. Germline V gene lookup returns CDR1 SGHDT and CDR2 YYEEEE. Between the trimmed V and J ends, which lost 4 bases and 6 bases, there was a span of 19 bases. The length of the CDR3 is 16 residues. This chain's CDR3 is CASSLLGDSRHEKLFF. As DNA, the CDR3 is TGTGCCAGCAGCCTCCTGGGTGACAGTCGTCATGAAAAACTGTTTTTT.

The chain is built from TRBV5-6 and TRBJ1-5; TRBD1 is a possible D gene (5 bases). This CDR3 contains 15 residues. CDR1 and CDR2 (germline): SGHDT, YYEEEE. The V end was cut by 6 bases, the J end by 6 bases, with 19 bases between. CDR3 in amino acids: CASTFGMGGTQPQHF. CDR3 in DNA: TGTGCCAGCACCTTTGGTATGGGGGGAACTCAGCCCCAGCATTTT.

The J gene is TRBJ1-5, the V gene TRBV28, with 9 positions matching TRBD1. CDR3 length: 14 residues. V dropped 5 bases and J dropped 6; count of bases not matched to a gene: 5. Germline CDR1 and CDR2: MDHEN and SYDVKM. The CDR3 DNA sequence: TGTGCCAGCAGTGCCTACAGGGGGCTTCAGCCCCAGCATTTT. Its protein is CASSAYRGLQPQHF.

This clonotype was seen at least ten times. This sequence joins TRBV28 and TRBJ2-7, with D uncertain. Germline V gives CDR1 MDHEN, CDR2 SYDVKM. V dropped 4 bases and J dropped 3 bases, with 10 bases sitting between them. CDR3 length: 13 residues. The CDR3 protein is CASSSTADYEQYF. The CDR3 DNA is TGTGCCAGCAGTTCGACCGCGGACTACGAGCAGTACTTC.

The rearrangement links TRBV19 to TRBJ1-2, with 8 nucleotides matching TRBD1. Trimming at V came to 6 bases and at J to 7 bases, leaving 7 bases not matched to a gene. The CDR3 length is 13 residues. Germline V gene sequence: CDR1 LNHDA, CDR2 SQIVND (reference sequence). CDR3 sequence (DNA): TGTGCCAGTAGGATGGACAGGGCAGTTGGCTACACCTTC. This encodes CASRMDRAVGYTF.

The V and J genes are TRBV7-9 and TRBJ2-2, with 7 bases fitting TRBD2. Germline V gene data show CDR1 as SEHNR and CDR2 as FQNEAQ (reference sequence). The CDR3 is 15 amino acids. Unmatched junction bases numbered 2, after V lost 4 bases and J lost 0 bases. The CDR3 DNA follows: TGTGCCAGCAGCTCTAGCGGTGCGAACACCGGGGAGCTGTTTTTT. Amino acid sequence: CASSSSGANTGELFF.

With respect to this clonotype: A much larger clone differs from this one at a single base, so this may be a read error. The chain has TRBV12-3 or TRBV12-4 and TRBJ2-7, with TRBD1 as a possible D gene (6 bases). The CDR3 runs 13 residues. V lost 6 bases and J 1 base, leaving 10 bases between the germline ends. CDR3 sequence (DNA): TGTGCCAGCAGCCACAGGGAATCCTACGAGCAGTACTTC. This encodes CASSHRESYEQYF.

The table lists this clonotype with a few counts. This sequence joins TRBV19 and TRBJ1-1, with a weak D call TRBD1 (6 bases). The CDR3 length is 16 residues. CDR1 and CDR2 from the germline V gene are LNHDA and SQIVND (reference sequence). V shed 8 bases and J shed 0 bases, with 19 bases lying between them. The CDR3 reads CASAFGGRLMNTEAFF. CDR3 sequence (DNA): TGTGCCAGTGCCTTTGGGGGGCGGCTTATGAACACTGAAGCTTTCTTT.

This clonotype was counted at least ten times. The chain links TRBV20-1 to TRBJ2-5; the match to TRBD2 covers 13 bases. The CDR3 runs 15 residues. V lost 6 bases, J lost 2 bases, and 6 bases stayed unmatched. CDR1 and CDR2 from the germline V gene are DFQATT and SNEGSKA (reference sequence). The CDR3, as DNA: TGCAGTGCCGAAACGGGACTAGCGGGACAAGAGACCCAGTACTTC. Encoded protein: CSAETGLAGQETQYF.

This clonotype was seen at least ten times. This chain connects TRBV6-1 to TRBJ1-5, with D perhaps matching TRBD1 (5 bases). This CDR3 spans 14 amino acids. Germline V gene sequence: CDR1 MNHNS, CDR2 SASEGT. V lost 5 bases to trimming and J lost 2 bases, with 10 bases between them. The CDR3 here is CASSPRDGNQPQHF. DNA of the CDR3: TGTGCCAGCAGTCCCCGGGACGGCAATCAGCCCCAGCATTTT.